This TCR beta chain was obtained from a study of regulatory T cells in long-lasting Graves disease. Findings of the study overall: TRBV28, TRBJ1-2 and TRBJ2-5 were favored in persistent disease. Patients whose Graves' disease persisted exhibited lower TCR diversity than those newly diagnosed.

The V gene lost 2 bases and the J gene lost 8 bases, with 10 bases spanning the gap. Germline CDR1 and CDR2: LGHNT and FRNRAP. The CDR3 has 13 residues. Time point here: newly diagnosed GD, antithyroid drugs for less than 3 months. From RNA extracted from PBMCs, the TCR library was made. Assembly of TCR beta libraries relied on iRepertoire HTBI primers together with Arm-PCR of CDR3 regions. Using its own MiXCR run on the multiplex PCR reads, TCRdb lists one record per CDR3 protein. The sample holds 420,000 or so distinct CDR3 sequences, roughly 15% seen once. Comment on this clonotype: Antigen: not known.

These data also formed part of another study, on T cells in Graves' hyperthyroidism and ophthalmopathy. That investigation notes: HTBI primers drove first-round RT-PCR of the TCR CDR3. Ophthalmopathy was model-predicted a median around seven months pre-onset.

The source was peripheral blood mononuclear cells (PBMCs), collected at new diagnosis, from a patient treated with antithyroid drugs. This TCR was recovered from a woman aged 18-29 years with Graves disease. The chain recombines TRBV12-5 with TRBJ2-1, with D tentatively TRBD2 (5 bases). The CDR3 spells CASGLWESDEQFF. CDR3 nucleotide sequence: TGTGCTAGTGGTTTGTGGGAGTCCGATGAGCAGTTCTTC.